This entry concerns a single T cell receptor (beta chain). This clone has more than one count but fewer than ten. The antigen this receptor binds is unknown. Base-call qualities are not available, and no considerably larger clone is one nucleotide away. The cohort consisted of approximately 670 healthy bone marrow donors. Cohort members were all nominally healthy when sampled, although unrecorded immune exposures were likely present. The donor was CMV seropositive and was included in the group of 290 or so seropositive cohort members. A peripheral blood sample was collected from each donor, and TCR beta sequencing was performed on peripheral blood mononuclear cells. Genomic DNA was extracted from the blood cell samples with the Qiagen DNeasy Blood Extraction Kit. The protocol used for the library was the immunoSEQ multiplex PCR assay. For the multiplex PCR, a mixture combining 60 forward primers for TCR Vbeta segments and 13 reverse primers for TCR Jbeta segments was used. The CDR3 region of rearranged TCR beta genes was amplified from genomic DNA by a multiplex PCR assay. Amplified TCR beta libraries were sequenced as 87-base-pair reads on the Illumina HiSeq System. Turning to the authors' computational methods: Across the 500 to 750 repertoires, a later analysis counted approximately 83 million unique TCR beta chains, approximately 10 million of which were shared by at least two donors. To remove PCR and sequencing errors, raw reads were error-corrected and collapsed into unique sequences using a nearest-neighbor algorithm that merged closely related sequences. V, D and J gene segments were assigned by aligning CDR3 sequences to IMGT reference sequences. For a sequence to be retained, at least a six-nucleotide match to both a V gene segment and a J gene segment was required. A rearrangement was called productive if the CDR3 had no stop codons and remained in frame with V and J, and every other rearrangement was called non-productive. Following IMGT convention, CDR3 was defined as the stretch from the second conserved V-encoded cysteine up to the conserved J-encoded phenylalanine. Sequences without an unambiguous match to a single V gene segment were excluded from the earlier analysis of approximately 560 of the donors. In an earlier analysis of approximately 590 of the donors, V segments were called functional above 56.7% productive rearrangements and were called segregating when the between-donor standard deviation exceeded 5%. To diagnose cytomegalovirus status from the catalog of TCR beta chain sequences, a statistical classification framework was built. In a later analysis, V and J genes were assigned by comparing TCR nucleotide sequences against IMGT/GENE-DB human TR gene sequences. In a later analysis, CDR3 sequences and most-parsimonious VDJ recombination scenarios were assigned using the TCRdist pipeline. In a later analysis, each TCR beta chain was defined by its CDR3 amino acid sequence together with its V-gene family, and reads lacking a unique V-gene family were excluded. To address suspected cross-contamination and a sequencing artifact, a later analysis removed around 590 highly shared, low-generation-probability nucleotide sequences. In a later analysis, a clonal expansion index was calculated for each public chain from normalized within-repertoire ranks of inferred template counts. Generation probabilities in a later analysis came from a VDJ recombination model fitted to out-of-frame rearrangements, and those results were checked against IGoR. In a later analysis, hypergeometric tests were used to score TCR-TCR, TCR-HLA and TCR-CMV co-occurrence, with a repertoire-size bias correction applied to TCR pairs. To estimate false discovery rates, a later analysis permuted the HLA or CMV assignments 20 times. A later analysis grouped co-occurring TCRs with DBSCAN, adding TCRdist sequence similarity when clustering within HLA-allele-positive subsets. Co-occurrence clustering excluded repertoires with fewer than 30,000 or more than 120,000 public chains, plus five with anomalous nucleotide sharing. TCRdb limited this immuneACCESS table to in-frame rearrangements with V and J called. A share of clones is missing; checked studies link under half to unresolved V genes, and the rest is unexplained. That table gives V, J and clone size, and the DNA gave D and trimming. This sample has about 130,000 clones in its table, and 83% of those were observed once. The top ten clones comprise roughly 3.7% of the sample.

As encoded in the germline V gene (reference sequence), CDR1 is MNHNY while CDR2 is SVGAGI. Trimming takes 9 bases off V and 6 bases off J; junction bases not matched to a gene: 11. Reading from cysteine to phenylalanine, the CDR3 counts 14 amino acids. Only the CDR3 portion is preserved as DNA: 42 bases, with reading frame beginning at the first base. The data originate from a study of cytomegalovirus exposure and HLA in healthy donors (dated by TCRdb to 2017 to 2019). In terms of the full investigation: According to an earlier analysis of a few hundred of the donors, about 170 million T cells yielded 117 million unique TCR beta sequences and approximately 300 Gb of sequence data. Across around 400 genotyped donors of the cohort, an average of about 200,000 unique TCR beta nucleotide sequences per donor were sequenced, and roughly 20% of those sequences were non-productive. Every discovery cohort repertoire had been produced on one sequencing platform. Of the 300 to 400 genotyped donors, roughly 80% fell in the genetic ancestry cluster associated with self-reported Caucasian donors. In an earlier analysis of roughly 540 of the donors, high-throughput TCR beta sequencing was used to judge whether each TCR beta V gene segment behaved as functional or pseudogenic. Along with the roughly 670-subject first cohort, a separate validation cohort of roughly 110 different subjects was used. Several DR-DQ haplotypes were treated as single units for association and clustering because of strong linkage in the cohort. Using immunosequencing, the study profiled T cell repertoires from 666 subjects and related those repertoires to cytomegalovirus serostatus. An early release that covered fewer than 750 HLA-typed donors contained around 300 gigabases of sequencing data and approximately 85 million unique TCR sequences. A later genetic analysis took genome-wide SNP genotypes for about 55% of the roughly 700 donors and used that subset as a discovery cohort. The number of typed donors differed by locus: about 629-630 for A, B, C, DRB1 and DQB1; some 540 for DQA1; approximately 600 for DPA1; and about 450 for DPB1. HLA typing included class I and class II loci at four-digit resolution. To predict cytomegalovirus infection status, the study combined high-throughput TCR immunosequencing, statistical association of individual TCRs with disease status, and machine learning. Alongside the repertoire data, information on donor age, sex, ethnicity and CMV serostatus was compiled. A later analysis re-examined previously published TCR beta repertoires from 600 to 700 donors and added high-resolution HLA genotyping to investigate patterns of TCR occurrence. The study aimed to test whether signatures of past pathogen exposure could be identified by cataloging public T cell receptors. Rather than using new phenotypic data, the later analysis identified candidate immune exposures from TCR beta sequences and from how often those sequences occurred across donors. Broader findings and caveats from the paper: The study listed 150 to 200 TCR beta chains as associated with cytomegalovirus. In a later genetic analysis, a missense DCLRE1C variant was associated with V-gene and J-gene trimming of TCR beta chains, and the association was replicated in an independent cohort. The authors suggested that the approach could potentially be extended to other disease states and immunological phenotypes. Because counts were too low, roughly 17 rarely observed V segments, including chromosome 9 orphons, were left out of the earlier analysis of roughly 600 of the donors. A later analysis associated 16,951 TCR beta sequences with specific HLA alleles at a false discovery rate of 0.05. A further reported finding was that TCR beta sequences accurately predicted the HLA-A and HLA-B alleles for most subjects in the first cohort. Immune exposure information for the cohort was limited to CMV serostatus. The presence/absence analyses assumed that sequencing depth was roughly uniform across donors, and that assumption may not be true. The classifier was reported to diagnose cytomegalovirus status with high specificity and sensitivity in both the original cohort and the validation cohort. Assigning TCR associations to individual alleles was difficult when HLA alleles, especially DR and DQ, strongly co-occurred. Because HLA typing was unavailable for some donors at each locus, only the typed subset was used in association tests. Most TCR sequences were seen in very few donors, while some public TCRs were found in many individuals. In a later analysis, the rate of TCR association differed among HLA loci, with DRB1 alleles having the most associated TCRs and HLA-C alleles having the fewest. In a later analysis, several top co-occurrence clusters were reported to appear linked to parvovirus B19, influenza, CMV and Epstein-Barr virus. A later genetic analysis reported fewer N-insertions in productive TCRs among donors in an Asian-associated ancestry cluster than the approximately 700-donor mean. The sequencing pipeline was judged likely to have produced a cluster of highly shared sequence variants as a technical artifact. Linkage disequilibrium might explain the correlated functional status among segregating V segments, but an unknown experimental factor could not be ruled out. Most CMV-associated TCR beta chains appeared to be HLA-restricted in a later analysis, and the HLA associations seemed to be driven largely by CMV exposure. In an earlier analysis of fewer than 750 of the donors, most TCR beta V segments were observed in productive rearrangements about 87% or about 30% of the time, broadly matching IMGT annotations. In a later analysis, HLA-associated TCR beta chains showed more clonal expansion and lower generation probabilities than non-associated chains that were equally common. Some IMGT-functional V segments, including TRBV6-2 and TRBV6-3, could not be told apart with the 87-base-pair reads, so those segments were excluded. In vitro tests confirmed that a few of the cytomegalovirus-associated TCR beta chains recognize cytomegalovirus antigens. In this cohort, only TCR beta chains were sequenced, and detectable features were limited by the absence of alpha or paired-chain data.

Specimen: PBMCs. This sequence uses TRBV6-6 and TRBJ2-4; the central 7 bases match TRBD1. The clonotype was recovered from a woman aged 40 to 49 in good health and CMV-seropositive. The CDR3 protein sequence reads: CASTRTGAGNIQYF. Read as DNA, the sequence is TGTGCCAGTACTAGAACAGGGGCGGGAAACATTCAGTACTTC.